The present entry profiles one T cell receptor (beta chain) with its context. V was clipped by 1 base and J by 2 bases, with 10 bases between them. The CDR3 spans 15 residues. From germline, CDR1 is SGHNT and CDR2 YYREEE (reference sequence). This entry comes from a study of blood T cell repertoires in COVID-19. The method was immunoSEQ multiplex PCR; TCRdb's version includes in-frame clones alone and lacks a portion of them. The repertoire holds about 220,000 clones, with roughly 90% as singletons. The origin of this receptor is a woman aged 40 to 50 with acute COVID-19. The sample taken for sequencing was PBMCs or T cells enriched from blood (not recorded which). The rearrangement links TRBV5-4 to TRBJ2-1; D is possibly TRBD2 (5 bases). The CDR3 DNA reads as TGTGCCAGCAGCTTGTTCGGAGGCGCCTACAATGAGCAGTTCTTC. It yields the protein CASSLFGGAYNEQFF.